This T cell receptor beta chain came from a study of post-analysis software for immune sequencing data. Across the whole study: Secondary progressive, relapsing-remitting and progressive-relapsing multiple sclerosis were among the included disease courses.

Regarding the study as a whole: Controls significantly exceeded multiple sclerosis patients in normalized Chao1 diversity. When patients were compared with controls, about 5 TRBV segments were more frequent, TRBV5-6, TRBV5-1 and TRBV20-1 among them.

Worth noting for this clonotype: Its matching antigen is unknown.

TCR beta cDNA libraries had unique molecular identifiers. From around 1 to 9.1 million T cells, 400,000 to 500,000 cDNA molecules were obtained. TCRdb itself ran the PCR reads through MiXCR, one entry per CDR3 protein. The sample consists of 750,000 to 900,000 distinct CDR3 sequences, roughly 50% of them appearing once. The CDR3 runs to 16 residues. CDR1 is SEHNR and CDR2 is FQNEAQ in the germline V gene (reference sequence). With V trimmed by 4 bases and J by 2 bases, 4 bases remained unmatched. This clonotype originated in a girl between 10 and 17 years old with multiple sclerosis. Sequencing was carried out using blood. The J gene is TRBJ2-3, the V gene TRBV7-9; 12 positions match TRBD2. Written as DNA, the CDR3 is TGTGCCAGCAGCTCACGGACTAGCGGGACCACAGATACGCAGTATTTT. Translation gives CASSSRTSGTTDTQYF.